Listed below are T cell receptor beta chains from one sample, sequenced in a study of blood T cells in healthy people across ages. TCRdb ran MiXCR on the 5' RACE reads and lists one entry per CDR3 protein. The table records about 1,000,000 distinct CDR3 sequences, more than 35% of them present only once. The sequenced sample consisted of blood. Receptors originate from a woman aged 55 to 70 in good health. Each CDR3 is given with its conserved first and last residue.

cdr3_length: 16
v_call: TRBV20-1
j_call: TRBJ2-1
cdr3_aa: CSARAPGGRSYNEQFF

cdr3_length: 15
v_call: TRBV6-6
j_call: TRBJ2-1
cdr3_aa: CASPGIPSGVNEQFF

cdr3_length: 16
v_call: TRBV20-1
j_call: TRBJ2-3
cdr3_aa: CSARDSTSGRGDTQYF

cdr3_length: 16
v_call: TRBV20-1
j_call: TRBJ2-5
cdr3_aa: CSALDSWLGDGETQYF

cdr3_length: 11
v_call: TRBV7-2
j_call: TRBJ2-3
cdr3_aa: CASRVEDTQYF

cdr3_length: 11
v_call: TRBV29-1
j_call: TRBJ1-1
cdr3_aa: CSGVGGREAFF

cdr3_length: 14
v_call: TRBV6-4
j_call: TRBJ2-3
cdr3_aa: CASSDSGFTDTQYF

cdr3_length: 17
v_call: TRBV7-9
j_call: TRBJ2-5
cdr3_aa: CASSSPGGIRTQETQYF

cdr3_length: 15
v_call: TRBV7-2
j_call: TRBJ2-6
cdr3_aa: CASSPRRVGANVLTF

cdr3_length: 16
v_call: TRBV20-1
j_call: TRBJ2-5
cdr3_aa: CSARRGAGRASETQYF

cdr3_length: 14
v_call: TRBV9
j_call: TRBJ2-7
cdr3_aa: CASSVIRTGGEQYF

cdr3_length: 12
v_call: TRBV3-1
j_call: TRBJ2-1
cdr3_aa: CASSHDWCEQFF

cdr3_length: 14
v_call: TRBV10-3
j_call: TRBJ2-7
cdr3_aa: CAISESTDIRRQYF

cdr3_length: 15
v_call: TRBV6-6
j_call: TRBJ1-2
cdr3_aa: CVSSDKTGGGDGYTF

cdr3_length: 15
v_call: TRBV6-2/TRBV6-3
j_call: TRBJ2-1
cdr3_aa: CASSDPGQGSDEQFF

cdr3_length: 19
v_call: TRBV2
j_call: TRBJ2-3
cdr3_aa: CASSEVARLAGVIGDTQYF

cdr3_length: 14
v_call: TRBV5-1
j_call: TRBJ2-2
cdr3_aa: CASSSLVGDGELFF

cdr3_length: 14
v_call: TRBV29-1
j_call: TRBJ2-3
cdr3_aa: CSVGTGVGTDTQYF

cdr3_length: 17
v_call: TRBV6-1
j_call: TRBJ2-3
cdr3_aa: CASNTGTSGRSTDTQYF

cdr3_length: 12
v_call: TRBV6-5
j_call: TRBJ2-1
cdr3_aa: CASSFSGDEQFF

cdr3_length: 15
v_call: TRBV29-1
j_call: TRBJ1-2
cdr3_aa: CSVDGVLSSDYGYTF

cdr3_length: 13
v_call: TRBV29-1
j_call: TRBJ2-5
cdr3_aa: CSVEGLARETQYF

cdr3_length: 18
v_call: TRBV12-3/TRBV12-4
j_call: TRBJ2-1
cdr3_aa: CASSLSRVPGLGVDEQFF

cdr3_length: 20
v_call: TRBV4-1
j_call: TRBJ2-1
cdr3_aa: CASSQDQGTSGLPSYNEQFF

cdr3_length: 15
v_call: TRBV9
j_call: -
cdr3_aa: CASSIRSSSYNEQYF

cdr3_length: 13
v_call: TRBV27
j_call: TRBJ2-7
cdr3_aa: CASRGEATYEQYF

cdr3_length: 13
v_call: TRBV20-1
j_call: TRBJ2-3
cdr3_aa: CSARSGGEDTQYF

cdr3_length: 15
v_call: TRBV7-6
j_call: TRBJ2-7
cdr3_aa: CASSFSRGTTYEQYF

cdr3_length: 16
v_call: TRBV12-3/TRBV12-4
j_call: TRBJ2-1
cdr3_aa: CASSRFAGTDNNEQFF

cdr3_length: 11
v_call: TRBV27
j_call: TRBJ2-5
cdr3_aa: CASYNGWTQYF

cdr3_length: 15
v_call: TRBV5-8
j_call: TRBJ2-1
cdr3_aa: CASSQGQGYYNEQFF

cdr3_length: 16
v_call: TRBV20-1
j_call: TRBJ1-4
cdr3_aa: CSAEGDRVATNEKLFF

cdr3_length: 14
v_call: TRBV12-3/TRBV12-4
j_call: -
cdr3_aa: CASSHGQGDHEQYF

cdr3_length: 16
v_call: TRBV4-1
j_call: TRBJ1-6
cdr3_aa: CASRPIGTGDNPPLHF

cdr3_length: 19
v_call: TRBV9
j_call: TRBJ2-4
cdr3_aa: CASSVDGQGGGFGKNIQYF

cdr3_length: 13
v_call: TRBV15
j_call: TRBJ2-3
cdr3_aa: CATSRDLSDTQYF

cdr3_length: 11
v_call: TRBV29-1
j_call: TRBJ2-4
cdr3_aa: CSATTGMGQYF

cdr3_length: 15
v_call: TRBV6-1
j_call: TRBJ2-7
cdr3_aa: CASSEVAGKGYEQYF

cdr3_length: 15
v_call: TRBV29-1
j_call: TRBJ2-1
cdr3_aa: CSVETQLGGFNEQFF

cdr3_length: 13
v_call: TRBV5-1
j_call: -
cdr3_aa: CASSHTGVYEQYF

cdr3_length: 16
v_call: TRBV20-1
j_call: TRBJ1-5
cdr3_aa: CSARRGSGRDNQPQHF

cdr3_length: 15
v_call: TRBV15
j_call: TRBJ1-6
cdr3_aa: CATSRAGTDNSPLHF

cdr3_length: 13
v_call: TRBV5-5
j_call: TRBJ2-7
cdr3_aa: CASSLVMRDEQYF

cdr3_length: 15
v_call: TRBV6-1
j_call: TRBJ2-7
cdr3_aa: CASSSGGWTNYEQYF

cdr3_length: 13
v_call: TRBV7-2
j_call: TRBJ2-7
cdr3_aa: CASSLYRVYEQYF